The T cell receptor beta chain described here comes from a study of T cells in Graves' hyperthyroidism and ophthalmopathy. Notes on the study in general: Before onset, ophthalmopathy was predicted by the model a median approximately 6.5 months earlier.

Uncontrolled infection, other autoimmune disease, pregnancy or lactation led to exclusion. Authors of the study amplified TCR beta CDR3 regions from RNA transcripts. HTBI primers were used for first-round RT-PCR of the TCR CDR3. TCRdb processed the multiplex PCR reads anew with MiXCR; each CDR3 protein has one entry. This table holds hundreds of thousands of distinct CDR3 sequences, about half found once. Germline V gene sequence: CDR1 KGHDR, CDR2 SFDVKD. Losses at the gene ends were 4 bases for V and 1 base for J; bases not matched to a gene: 11. CDR3 length equals 17 residues. Of note for this clonotype: Its antigen is currently unknown.

This chain joins TRBV24-1 and TRBJ2-5; 7 nucleotides line up with TRBD1. This TCR came from a woman aged 18-35 years with Graves' hyperthyroidism. Source material: peripheral blood or thyroid tissue (not recorded which). CDR3 protein: CATSDRTKGTAQETQYF. The DNA of the CDR3 is TGTGCCACCAGTGACCGAACAAAGGGGACAGCCCAAGAGACCCAGTACTTC.